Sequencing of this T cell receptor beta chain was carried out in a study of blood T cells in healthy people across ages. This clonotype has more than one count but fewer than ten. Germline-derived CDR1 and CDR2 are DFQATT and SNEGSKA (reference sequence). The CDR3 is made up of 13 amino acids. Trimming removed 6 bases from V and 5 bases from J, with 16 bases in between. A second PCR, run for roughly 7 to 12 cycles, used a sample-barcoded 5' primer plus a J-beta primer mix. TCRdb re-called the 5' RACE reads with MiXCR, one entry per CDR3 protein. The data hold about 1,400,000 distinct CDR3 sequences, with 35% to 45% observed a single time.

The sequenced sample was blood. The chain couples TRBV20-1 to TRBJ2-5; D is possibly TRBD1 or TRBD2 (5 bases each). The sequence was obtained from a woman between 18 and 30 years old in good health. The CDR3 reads CSAFRSGTETQYF. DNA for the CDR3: TGCAGTGCGTTTAGGTCAGGGACCGAGACCCAGTACTTC.